The following is a TCR beta chain sequence with its context. Its antigen is not yet known. Qualities for individual bases were not recorded, and no much larger clone is one base off. The sample originates from a study of tumor-infiltrating lymphocytes in primary liver carcinoma (dated by TCRdb to 2017 to 2019). With respect to the entire study: Between November 2015 and March 2016, 4 or 5 patients in China with histopathologically diagnosed primary liver carcinoma had surgical resection. Of the five patients, three men and two women aged 30 to 69 years, four had hepatocellular carcinoma and one had combined HCC and intrahepatic cholangiocarcinoma. The five patients had tumors of stage T1-T3 N0M0, with maximum diameters ranging from 4.2 to 10 cm. Samples yielded roughly 3.65 to 7.5 million productive TCRbeta reads; read depth did not differ significantly between tissue types. TCRbeta repertoire sequencing, expression microarrays and whole-exome sequencing were combined in the study across five regions of each liver tumor, with adjacent normal tissue and blood also included. A total of roughly 35 specimens from 5 patients went through TCRbeta repertoire sequencing, namely 25 tumor regions, 5 adjacent noncancerous liver tissues and 5 peripheral blood samples. High reproducibility was observed for the technical replicate repertoires, with mean shared-clone rates approximately 0.9 and correlation coefficients above 0.98.

Broad study findings and their caveats: Pairs of tumor regions showed greater repertoire overlap (mean roughly 35%) than tumor-adjacent pairs (roughly 17%) or tumor-blood pairs (around 15%), which is consistent with antigen-driven expansion. A significantly larger repertoire fraction was made up by the top 250 clones in tumors than in blood (p = 0.039). Only the TCR beta chain was sequenced, which likely underestimates true repertoire diversity because unpaired alpha chains were not captured. The study included only five patients, and the authors note findings should be validated in a larger study. Bulk unsorted samples precluded comparing CD4+ and CD8+ T cell repertoires.

TCRbeta-specific cDNA was reverse-transcribed from approximately 0.5 ug total RNA using a constant-region primer and ProtoScript II reverse transcriptase. Three nested multiplex PCR rounds, following a slightly modified ARM-PCR procedure, were used to build the TCRbeta libraries. Each of the first two PCR rounds ran for approximately 10 cycles using multiplex TRBV1-TRBV30 forward primers together with a Cbeta reverse primer. A final 25-cycle PCR with Deep VentR polymerase added sample barcodes and Illumina adapters. Before sequencing, amplicons of 200-500 bp were purified from gel using a QIAquick gel extraction kit. The TCRbeta amplicons were sequenced with 250-bp paired-end reads on an Illumina HiSeq 2500. The original pipeline was this. Trimmomatic v0.33 was used to quality-trim the reads, and FLASH v1.2.11 was used to merge paired reads so that full CDR3 sequences could be recovered. MiGEC v1.2.1b assigned V, D and J germline segments to the rearranged TCRbeta sequences. Clonotype statistics and Shannon-Wiener diversity indices were computed with VDJtools v1.0.0. To reduce sampling bias, subsequent analyses other than the diversity analysis used only the 250 most abundant clonotypes in each sample. The public reads were reprocessed in TCRdb via fastp at Q25 and MiXCR, keeping in-frame beta chains. Each CDR3 protein gets just one entry, which takes the most common genes and DNA from the rows behind it. TCRdb, not the authors, supplied the V and J calls. The sample contains about 200,000 distinct CDR3 sequences, almost 65% of them found a single time. The ten largest make up roughly 6.8% of the sample.

Blood RNA was extracted from unsorted whole blood with TRIzol reagent; germline DNA came from the DNeasy Blood & Tissue kit. At the time of sampling, the patients had chronic HBV infection and had not received any treatment. Before surgery, 3.5 to 4 milliliters of peripheral blood were drawn into K2EDTA tubes. V and J lose 7 bases and 5 bases, and a span of 19 bases separates them. The CDR3 runs 15 amino acids, cysteine and phenylalanine included. Solely the CDR3 DNA is kept, with 45 bases framed from the first base. Sequenced: peripheral blood. This receptor chain uses TRBV12-3 or TRBV12-4 and TRBJ2-3, with TRBD2 as a weak D call on 6 bases. This TCR came from a woman in her fifties or sixties with primary liver carcinoma and hepatitis B virus infection. In nucleotide form, the sequence is TGTGCCAGCATCCCCCCCGGGGGACGCATAGATACGCAGTATTTT. Translated, this gives CASIPPGGRIDTQYF.